This TCR beta chain stems from a study of identical twins. Study observations and caveats: Cord blood beta clonotypes that were abundant carried fewer insertions, and memory repertoires showed no such trend.

The CDR3 contains 13 residues. The germline V gene encodes CDR1 SGHRS and CDR2 YFSETQ. Trimming took 3 bases from V and 3 from J, leaving 10 bases between them. The cDNA had a unique molecular identifier and a template-switch universal primer site. MiXCR, run by TCRdb on the 5' RACE reads, gives a single entry per CDR3 protein. The sample carries about 530,000 distinct CDR3 sequences, around 20% recorded once. Concerning this clonotype: Its antigen remains unknown.

Healthy Caucasians alone served as donors. These data are also associated with another study on yellow fever vaccine responses in identical twins.

Sequencing used CD4+ T cells sorted from blood. This chain uses TRBV5-1 with TRBJ2-7; D possibly uses TRBD1 or TRBD2 (5 bases each). The sequence was collected from a woman under 30 in good health. This chain's CDR3 is CASSYWGNYEQYF. CDR3 sequence (DNA): TGCGCCAGCAGCTACTGGGGGAACTACGAGCAGTACTTC.